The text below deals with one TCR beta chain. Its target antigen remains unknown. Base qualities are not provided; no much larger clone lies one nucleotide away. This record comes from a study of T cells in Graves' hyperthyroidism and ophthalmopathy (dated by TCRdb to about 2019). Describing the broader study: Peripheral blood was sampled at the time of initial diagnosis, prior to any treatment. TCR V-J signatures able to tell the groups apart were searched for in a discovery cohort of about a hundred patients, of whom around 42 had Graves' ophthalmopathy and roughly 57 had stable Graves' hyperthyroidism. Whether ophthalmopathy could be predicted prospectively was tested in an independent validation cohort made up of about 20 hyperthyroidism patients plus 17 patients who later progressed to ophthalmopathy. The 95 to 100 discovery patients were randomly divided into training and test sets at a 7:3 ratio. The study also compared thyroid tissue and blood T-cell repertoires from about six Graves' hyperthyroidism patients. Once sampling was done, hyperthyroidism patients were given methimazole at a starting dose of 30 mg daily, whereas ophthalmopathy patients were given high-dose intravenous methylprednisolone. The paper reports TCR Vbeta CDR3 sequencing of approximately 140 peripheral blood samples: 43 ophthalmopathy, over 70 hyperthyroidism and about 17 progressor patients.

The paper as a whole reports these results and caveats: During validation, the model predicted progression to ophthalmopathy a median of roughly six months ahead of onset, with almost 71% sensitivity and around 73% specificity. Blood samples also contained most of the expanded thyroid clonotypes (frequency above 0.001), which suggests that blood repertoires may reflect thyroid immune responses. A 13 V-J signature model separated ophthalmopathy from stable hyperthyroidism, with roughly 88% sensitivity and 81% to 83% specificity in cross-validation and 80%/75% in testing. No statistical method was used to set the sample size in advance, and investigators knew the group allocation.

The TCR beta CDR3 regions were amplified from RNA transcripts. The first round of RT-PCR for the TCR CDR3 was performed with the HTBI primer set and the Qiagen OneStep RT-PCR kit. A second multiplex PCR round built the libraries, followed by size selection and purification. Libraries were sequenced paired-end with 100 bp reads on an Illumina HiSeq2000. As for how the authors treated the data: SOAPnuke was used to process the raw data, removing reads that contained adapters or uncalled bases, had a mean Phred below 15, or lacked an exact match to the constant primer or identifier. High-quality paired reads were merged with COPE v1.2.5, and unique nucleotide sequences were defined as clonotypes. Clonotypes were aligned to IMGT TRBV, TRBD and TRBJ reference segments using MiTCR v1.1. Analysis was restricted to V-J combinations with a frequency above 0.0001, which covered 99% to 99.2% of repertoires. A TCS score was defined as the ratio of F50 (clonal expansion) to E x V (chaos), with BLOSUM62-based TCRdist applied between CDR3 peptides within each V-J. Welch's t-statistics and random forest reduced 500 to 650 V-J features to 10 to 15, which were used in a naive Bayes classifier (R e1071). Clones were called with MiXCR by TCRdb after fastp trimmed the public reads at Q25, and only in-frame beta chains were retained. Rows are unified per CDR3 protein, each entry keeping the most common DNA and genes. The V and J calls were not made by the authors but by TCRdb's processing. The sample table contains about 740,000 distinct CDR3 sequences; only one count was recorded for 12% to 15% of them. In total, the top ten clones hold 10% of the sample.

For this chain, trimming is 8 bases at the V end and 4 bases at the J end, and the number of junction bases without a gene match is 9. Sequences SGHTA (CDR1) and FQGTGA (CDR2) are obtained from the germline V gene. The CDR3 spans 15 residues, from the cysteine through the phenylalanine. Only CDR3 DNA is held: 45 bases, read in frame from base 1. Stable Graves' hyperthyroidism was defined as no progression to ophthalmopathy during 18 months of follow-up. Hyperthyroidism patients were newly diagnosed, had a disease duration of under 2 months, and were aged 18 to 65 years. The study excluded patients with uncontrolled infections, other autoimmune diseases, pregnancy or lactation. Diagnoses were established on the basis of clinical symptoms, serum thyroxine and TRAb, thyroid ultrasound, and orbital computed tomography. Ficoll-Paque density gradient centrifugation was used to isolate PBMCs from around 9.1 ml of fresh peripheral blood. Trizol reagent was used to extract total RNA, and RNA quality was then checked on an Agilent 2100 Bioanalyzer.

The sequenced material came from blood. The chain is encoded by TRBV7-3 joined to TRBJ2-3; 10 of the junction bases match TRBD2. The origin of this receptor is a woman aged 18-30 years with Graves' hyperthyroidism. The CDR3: CASGSTSGLADTQYF. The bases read TGTGCCAGCGGCTCGACTAGCGGGCTCGCAGATACGCAGTATTTT.